The TCR beta chain described here comes from a study of regulatory T cells in long-lasting Graves disease. Regarding time point: persistent/refractory GD, antithyroid drugs over 5 years with positive TRAb. RNA isolated from PBMCs was used to make the TCR library. This clonotype occurred a few times. With iRepertoire HTBI primers and Arm-PCR of CDR3 regions, TCR beta libraries were built. TCRdb reprocessed the multiplex PCR reads via MiXCR and lists one record per CDR3 protein. Of about 660,000 distinct CDR3 sequences listed, roughly 30% are singletons. Trimming left V 0 bases short and J 4 bases short, with 8 bases between. Per germline, CDR1 SGDLS and CDR2 YYNGEE. The CDR3 contains 15 residues.

The receptor's source is a female donor with Graves disease. This chain connects TRBV9 to TRBJ2-6, with TRBD2 as a possible D gene (5 bases). The material was peripheral blood mononuclear cells (PBMCs), obtained when the disease was refractory, from a patient treated with antithyroid drugs. The CDR3 spells CASSVAPGGANVLTF. The CDR3, as DNA: TGTGCCAGCAGCGTAGCCCCGGGAGGGGCCAACGTCCTGACTTTC.